This T cell receptor beta chain was sequenced in a study of shared clonotypes between healthy human individuals. V was cut by 4 bases and J by 7 bases, with 17 bases left in between. The CDR3 runs 14 residues. CDR1 is SGHAT, CDR2 FQNNGV, per germline. The assay was immunoSEQ multiplex PCR, and TCRdb's table has in-frame clones only and misses some. There are 800,000 to 1,200,000 clones in the sample; around three quarters occur only once, and 0.4% to 0.55% lies in the top ten. A single count supports this clone. This specimen includes other DNA sequences encoding the same CDR3. The receptor was derived from a man aged 18 to 29 in good health. Some clones in this sample may be carry-over from other donors' samples. The sample comprised memory CD4+ T cells from PBMCs. Subset here: CD45RA-negative fraction. The chain recombines TRBV11-2 with TRBJ2-7; TRBD2 is a possible D gene (6 bases). The CDR3 DNA is TGTGCCAGCAGCTCAGGGACTGAGGACTATGAGCAGTACTTC. This encodes CASSSGTEDYEQYF.